This T cell receptor (beta chain) originates from a study of CD8 T cells in ankylosing spondylitis. This clonotype was picked up many times. The CDR3 has 11 amino acids. From germline, CDR1 is SEHNR and CDR2 FQNEAQ (reference sequence). Trimming removed 10 bases from V and 15 bases from J, with 20 bases in between. One entry per CDR3 protein, called by TCRdb with MiXCR from the 5' RACE reads. The sample has 300,000 to 350,000 distinct CDR3 sequences, 11% seen once; the top ten hold around 8.4%. The sample taken for sequencing was blood, either unsorted or a sorted T cell fraction (not recorded which). This clonotype was sampled from a female donor with ankylosing spondylitis or in good health (not recorded which). J is TRBJ2-3 and V is TRBV7-9; D is perhaps TRBD2 (6 bases). The CDR3 DNA follows: TGTGCCACCACAACGGAGGGCCCAAACTATTTT. This codes for CATTTEGPNYF.